The sequence of this T cell receptor (beta chain) was determined in a study of technical replicates of blood from a few donors. Here immunoSEQ multiplex PCR was the method, and the copy in TCRdb shows in-frame clones only, minus some. The sample consists of 65,000 to 90,000 clones, 93% of them appearing once. This clone has a single count. V was pared by 1 base and J by 7 bases, with 8 bases of the junction left unmatched. The CDR3 spans 16 residues. The germline V gene encodes CDR1 MGHRA and CDR2 YSYEKL. The sequenced sample consisted of T cells isolated from PBMCs. The V call is TRBV4-1, the J call TRBJ2-2; 8 bases fit TRBD2. The origin of this receptor is a human donor in good health. The CDR3 bases are TGCGCCAGCAGCCAAGGGGGACTAGGTCAAATCGGGGAGCTGTTTTTT. Protein: CASSQGGLGQIGELFF.